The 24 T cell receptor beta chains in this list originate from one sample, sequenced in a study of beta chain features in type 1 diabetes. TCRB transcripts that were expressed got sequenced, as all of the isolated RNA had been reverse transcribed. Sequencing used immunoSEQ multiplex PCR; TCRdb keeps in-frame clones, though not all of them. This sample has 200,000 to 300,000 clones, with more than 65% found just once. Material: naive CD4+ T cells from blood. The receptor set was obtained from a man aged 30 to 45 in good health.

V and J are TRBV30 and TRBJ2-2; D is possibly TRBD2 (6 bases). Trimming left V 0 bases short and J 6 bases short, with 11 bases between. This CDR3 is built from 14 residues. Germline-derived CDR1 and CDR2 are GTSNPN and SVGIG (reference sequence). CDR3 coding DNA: TGTGCCTGGAGTGTTGGAGGGTACCCCGGGGAGCTGTTTTTT. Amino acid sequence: CAWSVGGYPGELFF.

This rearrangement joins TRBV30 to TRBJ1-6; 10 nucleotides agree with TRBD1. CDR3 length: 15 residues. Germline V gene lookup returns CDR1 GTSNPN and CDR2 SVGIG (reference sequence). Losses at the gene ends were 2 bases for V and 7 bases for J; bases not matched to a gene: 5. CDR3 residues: CAWSRGQGDNSPLHF. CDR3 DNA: TGTGCCTGGAGTCGTGGACAGGGGGACAATTCACCCCTCCACTTT.

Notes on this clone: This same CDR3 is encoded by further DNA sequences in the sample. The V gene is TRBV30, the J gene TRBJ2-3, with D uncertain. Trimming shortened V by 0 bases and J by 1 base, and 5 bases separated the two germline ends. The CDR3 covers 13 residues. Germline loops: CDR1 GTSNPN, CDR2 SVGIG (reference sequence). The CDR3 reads CAWSVPGTDTQYF. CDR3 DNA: TGTGCCTGGAGTGTACCGGGCACAGATACGCAGTATTTT.

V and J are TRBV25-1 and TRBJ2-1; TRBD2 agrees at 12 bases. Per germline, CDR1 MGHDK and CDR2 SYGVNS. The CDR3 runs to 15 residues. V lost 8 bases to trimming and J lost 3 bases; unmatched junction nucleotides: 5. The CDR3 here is CASGPSGRVYNEQFF. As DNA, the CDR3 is TGTGCCAGCGGACCTAGCGGGAGGGTCTACAATGAGCAGTTCTTC.

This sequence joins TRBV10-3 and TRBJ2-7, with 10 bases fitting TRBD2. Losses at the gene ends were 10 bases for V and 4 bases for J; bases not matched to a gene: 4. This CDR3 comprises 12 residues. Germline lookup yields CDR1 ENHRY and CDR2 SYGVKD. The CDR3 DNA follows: TGTGCCACCTCTAGCGGGAGTTACGAGCAGTACTTC. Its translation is CATSSGSYEQYF.

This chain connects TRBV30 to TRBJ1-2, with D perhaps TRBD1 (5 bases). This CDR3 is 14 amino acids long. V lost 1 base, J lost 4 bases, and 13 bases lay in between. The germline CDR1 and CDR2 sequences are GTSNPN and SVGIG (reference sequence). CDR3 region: CAWSEKTASYGYTF. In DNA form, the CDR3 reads TGTGCCTGGAGTGAAAAGACAGCCTCCTATGGCTACACCTTC.

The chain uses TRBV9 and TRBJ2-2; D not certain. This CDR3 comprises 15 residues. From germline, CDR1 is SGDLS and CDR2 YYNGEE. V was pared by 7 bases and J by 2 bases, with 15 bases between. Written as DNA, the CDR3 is TGTGCCAGCCTAGGGCCCTCTCCTAACACCGGGGAGCTGTTTTTT. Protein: CASLGPSPNTGELFF.

The CDR3 DNA is TGCAGCGCCAATTCCGGGACTAGCTTTTCCCCGGAGCTGTTTTTT. It yields the protein CSANSGTSFSPELFF. The chain has TRBV29-1 and TRBJ2-2, with TRBD2 matching 9 bases. Germline-derived CDR1 and CDR2 are SQVTM and ANQGSEA. This CDR3 comprises 15 residues. The trim removed 7 bases at V and 10 bases at J, leaving 16 bases unmatched.

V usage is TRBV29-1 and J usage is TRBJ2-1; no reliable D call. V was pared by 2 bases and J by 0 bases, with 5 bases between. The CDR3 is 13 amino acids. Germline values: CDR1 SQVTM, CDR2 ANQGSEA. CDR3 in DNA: TGCAGCGTTGAAAAGCACTCCTACAATGAGCAGTTCTTC. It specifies CSVEKHSYNEQFF.

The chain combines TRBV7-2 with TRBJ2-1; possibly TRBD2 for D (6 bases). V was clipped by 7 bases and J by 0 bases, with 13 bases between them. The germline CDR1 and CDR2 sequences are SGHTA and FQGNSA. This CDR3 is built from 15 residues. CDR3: CASTAGSSSYNEQFF. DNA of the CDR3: TGTGCCAGCACAGCGGGCAGTAGCTCCTACAATGAGCAGTTCTTC.

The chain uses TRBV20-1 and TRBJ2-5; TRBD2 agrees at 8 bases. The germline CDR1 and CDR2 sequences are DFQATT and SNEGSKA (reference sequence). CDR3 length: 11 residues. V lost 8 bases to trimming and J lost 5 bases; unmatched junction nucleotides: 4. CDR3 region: CSPLAGETQYF. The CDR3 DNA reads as TGCAGTCCGTTAGCGGGGGAGACCCAGTACTTC.

The CDR3 bases are TGTGCCAGCAGCTCTCCAGGGGGTAGCAGCACAGATACGCAGTATTTT. Translation: CASSSPGGSSTDTQYF. The chain has TRBV28 and TRBJ2-3, with 7 positions matching TRBD1. CDR3 length: 16 amino acids. CDR1 and CDR2 from the germline V gene are MDHEN and SYDVKM. Losses at the gene ends were 6 bases for V and 0 bases for J; bases not matched to a gene: 9.

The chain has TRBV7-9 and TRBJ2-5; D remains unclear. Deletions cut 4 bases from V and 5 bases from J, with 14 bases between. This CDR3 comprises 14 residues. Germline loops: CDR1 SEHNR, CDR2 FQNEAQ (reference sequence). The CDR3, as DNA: TGTGCCAGCAGCTCGTCGTTGGGTACGGAGACCCAGTACTTC. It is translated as CASSSSLGTETQYF.

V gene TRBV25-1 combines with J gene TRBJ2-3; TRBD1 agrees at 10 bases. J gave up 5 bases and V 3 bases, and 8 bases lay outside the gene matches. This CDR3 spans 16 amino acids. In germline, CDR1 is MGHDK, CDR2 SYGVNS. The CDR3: CASSDSGTGAKDTQYF. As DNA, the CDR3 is TGTGCCAGCAGTGATAGTGGGACAGGGGCGAAAGATACGCAGTATTTT.

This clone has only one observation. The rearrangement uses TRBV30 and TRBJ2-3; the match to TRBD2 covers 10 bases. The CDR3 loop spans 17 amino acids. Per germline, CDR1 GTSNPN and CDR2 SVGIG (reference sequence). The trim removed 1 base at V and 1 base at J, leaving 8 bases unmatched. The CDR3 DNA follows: TGTGCCTGGAGTGCCCCCCTACTAGCGGGGCGCACAGATACGCAGTATTTT. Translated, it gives CAWSAPLLAGRTDTQYF.

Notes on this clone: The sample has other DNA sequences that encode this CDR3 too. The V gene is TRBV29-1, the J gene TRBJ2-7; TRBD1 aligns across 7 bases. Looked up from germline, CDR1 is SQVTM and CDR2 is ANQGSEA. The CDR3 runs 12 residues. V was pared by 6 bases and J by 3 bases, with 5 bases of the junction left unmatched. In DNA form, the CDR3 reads TGCAGCGTCCTCGACAGGGACTACGAGCAGTACTTC. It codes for CSVLDRDYEQYF.

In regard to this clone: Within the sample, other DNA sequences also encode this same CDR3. As DNA, the CDR3 is TGTGCCAGCAGCCTAGGGGAGACCCAGTACTTC. Protein sequence: CASSLGETQYF. The chain joins TRBV28 to TRBJ2-5; D gene unclear. Between the trimmed V and J ends, which lost 6 bases and 5 bases, there was a span of 7 bases. This CDR3 has 11 residues. Germline CDR1 and CDR2: MDHEN and SYDVKM.

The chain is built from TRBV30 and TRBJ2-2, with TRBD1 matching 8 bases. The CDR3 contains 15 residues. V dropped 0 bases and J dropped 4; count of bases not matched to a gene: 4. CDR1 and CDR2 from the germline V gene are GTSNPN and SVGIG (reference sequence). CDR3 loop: CAWSVQTGVTGELFF. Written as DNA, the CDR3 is TGTGCCTGGAGTGTACAGACAGGGGTCACCGGGGAGCTGTTTTTT.

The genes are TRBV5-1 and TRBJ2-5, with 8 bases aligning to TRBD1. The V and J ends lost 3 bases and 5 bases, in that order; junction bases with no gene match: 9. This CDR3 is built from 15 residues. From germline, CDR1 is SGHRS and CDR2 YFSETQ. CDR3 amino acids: CASSWSGGAPETQYF. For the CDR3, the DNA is TGCGCCAGCAGCTGGTCAGGGGGCGCGCCGGAGACCCAGTACTTC.

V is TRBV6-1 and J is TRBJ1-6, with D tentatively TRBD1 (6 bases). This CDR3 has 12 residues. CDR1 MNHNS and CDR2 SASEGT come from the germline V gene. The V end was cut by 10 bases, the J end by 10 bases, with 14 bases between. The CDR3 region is CAIRRGGSPLHF. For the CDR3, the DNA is TGTGCCATCCGCAGGGGAGGATCACCCCTCCACTTT.

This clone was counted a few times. The CDR3 here is CSVGQGSETQYF. The CDR3 DNA follows: TGCAGCGTTGGGCAGGGTTCAGAGACCCAGTACTTC. The rearrangement uses TRBV29-1 and TRBJ2-5, with a tentative D call TRBD1 (5 bases). V dropped 4 bases and J dropped 4 bases, with 10 bases sitting between them. The germline CDR1 and CDR2 sequences are SQVTM and ANQGSEA. The CDR3 loop spans 12 amino acids.

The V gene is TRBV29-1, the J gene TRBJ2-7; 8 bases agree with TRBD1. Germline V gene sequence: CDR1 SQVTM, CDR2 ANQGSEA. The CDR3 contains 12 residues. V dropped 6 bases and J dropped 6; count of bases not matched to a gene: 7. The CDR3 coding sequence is TGCAGCGTGGGGGACAGGACTCCCGAGCAGTACTTC. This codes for CSVGDRTPEQYF.

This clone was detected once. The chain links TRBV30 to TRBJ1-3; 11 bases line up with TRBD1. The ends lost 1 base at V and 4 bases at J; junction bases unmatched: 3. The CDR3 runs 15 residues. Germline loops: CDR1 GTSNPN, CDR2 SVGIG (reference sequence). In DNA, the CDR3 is TGTGCCTGGAGTGCGGGACAGGGGGGCGGAAACACCATATATTTT. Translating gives CAWSAGQGGGNTIYF.

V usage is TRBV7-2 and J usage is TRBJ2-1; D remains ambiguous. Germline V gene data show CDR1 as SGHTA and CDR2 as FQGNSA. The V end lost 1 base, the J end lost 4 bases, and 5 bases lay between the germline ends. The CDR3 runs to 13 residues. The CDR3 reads CASSLEYYNEQFF. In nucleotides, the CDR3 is TGTGCCAGCAGCTTAGAATATTACAATGAGCAGTTCTTC.